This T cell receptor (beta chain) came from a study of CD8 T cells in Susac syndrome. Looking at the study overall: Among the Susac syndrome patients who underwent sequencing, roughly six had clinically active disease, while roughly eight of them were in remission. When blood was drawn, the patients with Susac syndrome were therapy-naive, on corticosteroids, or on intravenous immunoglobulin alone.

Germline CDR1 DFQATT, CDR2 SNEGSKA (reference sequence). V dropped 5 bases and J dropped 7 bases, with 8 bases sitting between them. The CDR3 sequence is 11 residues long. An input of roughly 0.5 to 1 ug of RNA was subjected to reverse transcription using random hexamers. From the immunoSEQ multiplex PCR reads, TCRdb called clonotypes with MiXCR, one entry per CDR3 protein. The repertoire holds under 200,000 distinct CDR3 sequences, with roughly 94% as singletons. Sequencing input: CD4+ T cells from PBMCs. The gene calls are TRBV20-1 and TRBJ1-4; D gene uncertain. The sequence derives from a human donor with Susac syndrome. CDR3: CSALRSEKLFF. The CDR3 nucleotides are TGCAGTGCTCTCCGGAGTGAAAAACTGTTTTTT.